This TCR beta chain was sequenced in a study of Tregs in tolerant kidney transplant recipients. General study findings and limits: Biological reproducibility was not directly addressed, but technical replication error appeared minimal. Some patients' samples used different primers over time, so nucleotide sequences weren't comparable. Few patients were studied, so findings need validation in larger groups. Expanding Tregs on activated donor B cells appeared to best identify donor-specific TCRbeta clones.

Assay: immunoSEQ multiplex PCR; the TCRdb copy retains only in-frame clones and omits some. The sample consists of tens of thousands of clones, about nine tenths of them appearing once. The CDR3 runs 16 residues. The V gene's germline CDR1 is LGHNT and CDR2 FRNRAP. V lost 1 base, J lost 0 bases, and 12 bases lay in between. To note about this clone: Its antigen is currently unknown.

Recipients received nonmyeloablative bone marrow transplants from related graft donors, with transient mixed chimerism. The V call is TRBV12-5, the J call TRBJ1-2; D ambiguous. The sequences come from CD8+ T cells from blood (PBMCs), collected 24 months after the transplant. The source is a human patient who received a combined kidney and bone marrow transplant. Part of the T cells may come from the graft donor. As DNA, the CDR3 is TGTGCTAGTGGTTTGGACCCCAGGCCGTCTAACTATGGCTACACCTTC. Its protein is CASGLDPRPSNYGYTF.